Listed here are 18 T cell receptor beta chains from one sample, sequenced in a study of blood T cell repertoires in COVID-19. The protocol was immunoSEQ multiplex PCR, while the TCRdb copy is restricted to in-frame clones and leaves out a portion. This table has around 240,000 clones, 86% appearing once. The specimen was PBMCs or T cells enriched from blood (not recorded which). The source is a woman aged 50 to 60 who had recovered from COVID-19.

This chain connects TRBV30 to TRBJ1-3, with TRBD1 matching over 10 bases. Trimming cost V 5 bases and J 0 bases; bases outside gene matches: 7. The CDR3 is 16 residues long. Germline-derived CDR1 and CDR2 are GTSNPN and SVGIG (reference sequence). CDR3: CAWGRWTGGSGNTIYF. The CDR3 DNA sequence: TGTGCCTGGGGGAGGTGGACAGGGGGCTCTGGAAACACCATATATTTT.

This clone was observed once. This chain joins TRBV4-3 and TRBJ2-3; D is perhaps TRBD2 (6 bases). Deletions cut 8 bases from V and 2 bases from J, with 11 bases between. The CDR3 is 13 residues long. Germline CDR1 LGHNA, CDR2 YSLEER. In nucleotides, the CDR3 is TGCGCCAGCGGAGGGGAGTCCACAGATACGCAGTATTTT. Its protein is CASGGESTDTQYF.

CDR3: CASSSTGTSQPQHF. The CDR3 region has the DNA TGTGCCAGCAGCTCGACAGGGACAAGCCAGCCCCAGCATTTT. The chain uses TRBV7-6 and TRBJ1-5, with TRBD1 matching over 7 bases. Germline CDR1 SGHVS, CDR2 FNYEAQ. This CDR3 has 14 amino acids. J was trimmed by 7 bases and V by 4 bases; bases with no gene match: 7.

This clone was seen many times. This chain links TRBV12-3 or TRBV12-4 with TRBJ1-2; possibly TRBD1 for D (5 bases). The CDR3 runs 13 residues. Trimming removed 3 bases at V and 10 bases at J, with 15 bases between. The CDR3 is CASSFGHPIDYTF. The DNA of the CDR3 is TGTGCCAGCAGTTTCGGACACCCGATCGACTACACCTTC.

This clone has only a few counts. The chain joins TRBV19 to TRBJ1-4; D remains unclear. Germline V gene lookup returns CDR1 LNHDA and CDR2 SQIVND (reference sequence). This CDR3 has 14 residues. With 9 bases removed from V and 5 bases from J, the gap between germline ends came to 16 bases. The DNA of the CDR3 is TGTGCCAGCTATTCCTCAGGCAGGAATGAAAAACTGTTTTTT. Translated: CASYSSGRNEKLFF.

Turning to this clone: This same CDR3 is encoded by further DNA sequences in the sample. This rearrangement joins TRBV18 to TRBJ2-5; the D is unclear. The CDR3 spans 13 residues. V shed 2 bases and J shed 2 bases, with 6 bases lying between them. Germline V gene lookup returns CDR1 KGHSH and CDR2 LQKENI. This CDR3 is CASSPGQQETQYF. DNA for the CDR3: TGTGCCAGCTCACCAGGGCAACAAGAGACCCAGTACTTC.

This chain uses TRBV4-3 with TRBJ2-3; TRBD2 matches at 12 bases. Trimming at V came to 1 base and at J to 4 bases, leaving 3 bases not matched to a gene. CDR1 is LGHNA, CDR2 YSLEER, per germline. The CDR3 contains 16 residues. The CDR3 region has the DNA TGCGCCAGCAGCCAAGTGGCTAGCGGGGGGGCAGATACGCAGTATTTT. Protein product: CASSQVASGGADTQYF.

V and J are TRBV7-2 and TRBJ1-2; 7 positions match TRBD1. The V gene end was trimmed by 0 bases and the J gene end by 7 bases; junction bases not matched to a gene: 5. CDR3 size: 14 residues. Germline CDR1 is SGHTA and CDR2 is FQGNSA. The CDR3 DNA reads TGTGCCAGCAGCTTAGCAGGGGGCAATCGTGGCTACACCTTC. Its protein product is CASSLAGGNRGYTF.

This rearrangement joins TRBV2 to TRBJ2-5; tentatively, D is TRBD2 (5 bases). The CDR3 loop spans 12 amino acids. The germline CDR1 and CDR2 sequences are SNHLY and FYNNEI. V gave up 3 bases and J gave up 9 bases, with 11 bases separating them. The CDR3 bases are TGTGCCAGCAGTGACTACTCCGGGGCCCAGTACTTC. This translates into CASSDYSGAQYF.

Remarks on this clone: Other DNA sequences in this sample translate to the same CDR3. This CDR3 is CASSSPGDTDTQYF. CDR3 nucleotides: TGTGCCAGCAGTTCTCCAGGGGACACAGATACGCAGTATTTT. The V gene is TRBV28, the J gene TRBJ2-3; D may be TRBD1 (6 bases). CDR1 and CDR2 from the germline V gene are MDHEN and SYDVKM. The CDR3 extends over 14 amino acids. Between the trimmed V and J ends, which lost 4 bases and 2 bases, there was a span of 10 bases.

This chain uses TRBV6-5 with TRBJ1-1; D gene ambiguous. Germline V gene lookup returns CDR1 MNHEY and CDR2 SVGAGI. This CDR3 is 14 amino acids long. The ends were cut back, 2 bases at V and 3 bases at J, with 10 bases in the middle. The CDR3 spells CASSYDFSDTEAFF. The DNA of the CDR3 is TGTGCCAGCAGTTACGACTTTTCGGACACTGAAGCTTTCTTT.

This rearrangement joins TRBV13 to TRBJ2-4; a weak D match, TRBD2 (5 bases). V was shortened by 3 bases and J by 7 bases, with 16 bases between the two germline ends. The CDR3 loop spans 15 amino acids. Germline V gene data show CDR1 as PRHDT and CDR2 as FYEKMQ (reference sequence). Here the CDR3 DNA reads TGTGCCAGCAGCTTGCGGCTCGGACGAGGGAACATTCAGTACTTC. Encoded protein: CASSLRLGRGNIQYF.

This clone was counted between two and nine times. The rearrangement joins TRBV7-2 to TRBJ2-1, with D possibly being TRBD1 (5 bases). Per the germline V gene, CDR1 is SGHTA and CDR2 is FQGNSA. This CDR3 is built from 14 residues. Trimming pared 0 bases from V and 12 bases from J, leaving 15 bases between. CDR3 loop: CASSLAQGPFSQFF. In DNA form, the CDR3 reads TGTGCCAGCAGCTTAGCCCAGGGCCCGTTTTCGCAGTTCTTC.

The CDR3 loop is CASSMSSGRAIDTGELFF. The CDR3 DNA sequence: TGTGCCAGCAGCATGTCTAGCGGGAGGGCCATAGACACCGGGGAGCTGTTTTTT. The rearrangement joins TRBV9 to TRBJ2-2; 12 positions agree with TRBD2. This CDR3 is 18 amino acids long. The germline gives CDR1 SGDLS, CDR2 YYNGEE. The V gene end was trimmed by 4 bases and the J gene end by 3 bases; junction bases not matched to a gene: 10.

This chain uses TRBV18 with TRBJ2-1; 9 bases are a match to TRBD2. Germline lookup yields CDR1 KGHSH and CDR2 LQKENI. The length of the CDR3 is 15 residues. The V segment lost 3 bases and the J segment 7 bases; nucleotides outside the gene matches: 7. The CDR3 is CASSPRGSGGNEQFF. The CDR3 DNA reads TGTGCCAGCTCACCCCGGGGTAGCGGGGGAAATGAGCAGTTCTTC.

The chain links TRBV6-5 to TRBJ2-2, with 7 positions matching TRBD1. J gave up 1 base and V 0 bases, and 2 bases lay outside the gene matches. The V gene's germline CDR1 is MNHEY and CDR2 SVGAGI. The CDR3 is made up of 16 amino acids. The CDR3 here is CASSYSRGQNTGELFF. CDR3 nucleotide sequence: TGTGCCAGCAGTTACTCGAGGGGGCAGAACACCGGGGAGCTGTTTTTT.

The genes are TRBV4-1 and TRBJ1-1; the D gene is possibly TRBD1 (6 bases). Trimming took 1 base from V and 1 from J, leaving 10 bases between them. The CDR3 consists of 15 residues. Germline loops: CDR1 MGHRA, CDR2 YSYEKL. CDR3: CASSQAATGNTEAFF. In DNA form, the CDR3 reads TGCGCCAGCAGCCAAGCTGCGACAGGGAACACTGAAGCTTTCTTT.

This clone was observed a single time. V usage is TRBV30 and J usage is TRBJ1-1; 9 nucleotides agree with TRBD1. J lost 4 bases, V lost 3 bases, and 9 bases had no gene match. The CDR3 runs to 15 residues. CDR1 and CDR2 from the germline V gene are GTSNPN and SVGIG (reference sequence). CDR3 loop: CAWSSGQGWGTEAFF. CDR3 bases: TGTGCCTGGAGCAGCGGACAGGGGTGGGGCACTGAAGCTTTCTTT.